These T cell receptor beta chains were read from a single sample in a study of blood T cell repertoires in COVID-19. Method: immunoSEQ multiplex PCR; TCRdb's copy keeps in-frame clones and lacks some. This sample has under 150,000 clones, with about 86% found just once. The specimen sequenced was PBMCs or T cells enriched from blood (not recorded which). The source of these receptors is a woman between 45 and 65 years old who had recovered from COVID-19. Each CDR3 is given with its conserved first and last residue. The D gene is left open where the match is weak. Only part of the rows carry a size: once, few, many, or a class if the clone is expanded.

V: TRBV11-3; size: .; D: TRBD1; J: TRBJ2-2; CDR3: CASSLEVPGQGATGELFF; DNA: TGTGCCAGCAGCTTAGAGGTTCCGGGACAGGGGGCAACCGGGGAGCTGTTTTTT
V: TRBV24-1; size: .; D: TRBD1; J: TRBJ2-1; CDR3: CATSDLDRDNEQFF; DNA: TGTGCCACCAGTGACCTCGACAGGGATAATGAGCAGTTCTTC
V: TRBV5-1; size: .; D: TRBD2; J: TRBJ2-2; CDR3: CASSFGTRGTGELFF; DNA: TGCGCCAGCAGCTTCGGGACTAGAGGGACCGGGGAGCTGTTTTTT
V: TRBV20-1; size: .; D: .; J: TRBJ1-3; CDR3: CSAPQGNTIYF; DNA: TGCAGTGCTCCCCAGGGGAACACCATATATTTT
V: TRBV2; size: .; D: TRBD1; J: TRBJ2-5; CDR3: CASRPGTGAETQYF; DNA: TGTGCCAGCAGGCCCGGGACAGGGGCAGAGACCCAGTACTTC
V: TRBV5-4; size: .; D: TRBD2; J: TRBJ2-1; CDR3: CASSLAGGGYNEQFF; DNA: TGTGCCAGCAGCTTGGCAGGCGGGGGATACAATGAGCAGTTCTTC
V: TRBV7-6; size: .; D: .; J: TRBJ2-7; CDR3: CASSLQGTYEQYF; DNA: TGTGCCAGCAGCTTACAGGGGACCTACGAGCAGTACTTC
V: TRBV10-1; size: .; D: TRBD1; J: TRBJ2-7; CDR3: CASNSGQGASYEQYF; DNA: TGCGCCAGCAACTCTGGACAGGGGGCTTCCTACGAGCAGTACTTC
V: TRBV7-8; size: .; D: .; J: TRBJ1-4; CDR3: CASSPGTPHATNEKLFF; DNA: TGTGCCAGCAGCCCCGGGACACCCCATGCAACTAATGAAAAACTGTTTTTT
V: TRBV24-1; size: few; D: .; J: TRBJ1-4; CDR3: CATSTRQPLHEKLFF; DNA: TGTGCCACCAGTACGCGACAGCCTCTTCATGAAAAACTGTTTTTT
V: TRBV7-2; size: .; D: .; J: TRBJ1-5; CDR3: CASSDGGFSNQPQHF; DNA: TGTGCCAGCAGCGACGGGGGGTTTAGCAATCAGCCCCAGCATTTT
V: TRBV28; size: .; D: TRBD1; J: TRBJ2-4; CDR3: CASSLLTGNPGNIQYF; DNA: TGTGCCAGCAGTCTACTGACAGGGAACCCTGGGAACATTCAGTACTTC
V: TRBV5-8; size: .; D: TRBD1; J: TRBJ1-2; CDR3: CASSLYTGGDYGYTF; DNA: TGTGCCAGCAGCCTATACACAGGGGGCGACTATGGCTACACCTTC
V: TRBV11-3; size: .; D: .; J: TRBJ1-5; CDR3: CASSSRDLEGQPQHF; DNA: TGTGCCAGCAGCTCGAGGGACCTGGAGGGCCAGCCCCAGCATTTT
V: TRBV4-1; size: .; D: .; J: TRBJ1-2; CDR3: CASSQEGAEDGYTF; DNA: TGCGCCAGCAGCCAAGAAGGGGCAGAGGATGGCTACACCTTC
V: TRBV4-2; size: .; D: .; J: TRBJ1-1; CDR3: CASSPLDIRDTEAFF; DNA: TGTGCCAGCAGCCCTTTGGATATTCGGGACACTGAAGCTTTCTTT
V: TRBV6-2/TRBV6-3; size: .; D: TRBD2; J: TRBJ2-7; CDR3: CASSRLAGGAYEQYF; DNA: TGTGCCAGCAGTAGGCTAGCGGGGGGAGCCTACGAGCAGTACTTC
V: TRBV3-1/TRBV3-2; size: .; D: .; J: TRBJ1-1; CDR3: CASSPSRVTEAFF; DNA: TGTGCCAGCAGCCCCAGCAGGGTCACTGAAGCTTTCTTT
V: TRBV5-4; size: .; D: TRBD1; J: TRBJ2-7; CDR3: CASSLGQVLLREQYF; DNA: TGTGCCAGCAGCCTGGGACAGGTGCTTCTCCGCGAGCAGTACTTC
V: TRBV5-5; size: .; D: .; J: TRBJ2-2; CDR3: CASSLAQVNTGELFF; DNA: TGTGCCAGCAGCTTGGCACAGGTGAACACCGGGGAGCTGTTTTTT
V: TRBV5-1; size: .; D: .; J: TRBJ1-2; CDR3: CASSLASGPSGYTF; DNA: TGCGCCAGCAGCTTGGCCAGTGGCCCTAGCGGCTACACCTTC
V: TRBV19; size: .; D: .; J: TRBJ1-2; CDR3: CASRYPRQMNYGYTF; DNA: TGTGCCAGCCGCTACCCCAGACAGATGAACTATGGCTACACCTTC
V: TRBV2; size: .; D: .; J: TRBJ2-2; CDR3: CASTQLNTGELFF; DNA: TGTGCCAGCACCCAGTTAAACACCGGGGAGCTGTTTTTT
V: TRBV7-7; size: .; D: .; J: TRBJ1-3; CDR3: CASSPNTPGSGNTIYF; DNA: TGTGCTAGCAGCCCGAACACCCCGGGCTCTGGAAACACCATATATTTT
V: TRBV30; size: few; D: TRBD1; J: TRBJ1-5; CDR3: CAWNRGQGGNQPQHF; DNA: TGTGCCTGGAATAGGGGGCAGGGGGGCAATCAGCCCCAGCATTTT
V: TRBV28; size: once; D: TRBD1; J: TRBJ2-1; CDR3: CASSLFRDRWFF; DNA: TGTGCCAGCAGTTTATTCAGGGACAGGTGGTTCTTC
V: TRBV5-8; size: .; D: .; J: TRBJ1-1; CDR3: CASTRSNTEAFF; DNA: TGTGCCAGCACCAGGTCGAACACTGAAGCTTTCTTT
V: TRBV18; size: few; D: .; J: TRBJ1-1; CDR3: CASSPRDIMNTEAFF; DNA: TGTGCCAGCTCACCACGAGACATCATGAACACTGAAGCTTTCTTT
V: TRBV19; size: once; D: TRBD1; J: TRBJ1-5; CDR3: CASSTSTSTGVFGNQPQHF; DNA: TGTGCCAGTAGTACCTCAACCTCGACAGGGGTGTTCGGCAATCAGCCCCAGCATTTT
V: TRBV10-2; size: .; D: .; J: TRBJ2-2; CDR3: CASRAGSTGELFF; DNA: TGCGCCAGCAGAGCGGGTAGCACCGGGGAGCTGTTTTTT
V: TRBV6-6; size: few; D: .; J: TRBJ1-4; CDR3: CASSYGLLSDEKLFF; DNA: TGTGCCAGCAGTTACGGGCTCCTATCGGATGAAAAACTGTTTTTT
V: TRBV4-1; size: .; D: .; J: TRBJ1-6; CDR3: CASSGQTKVTLHF; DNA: TGCGCCAGCAGCGGGCAGACAAAAGTCACCCTCCACTTT
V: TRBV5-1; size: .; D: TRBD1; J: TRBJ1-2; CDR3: CASSLQGTGGSYGYTF; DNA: TGCGCCAGCAGCCTACAAGGGACAGGGGGTTCCTATGGCTACACCTTC
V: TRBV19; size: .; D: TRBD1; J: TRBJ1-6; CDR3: CASSIPSTGLSPLHF; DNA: TGTGCCAGTAGTATTCCATCGACAGGGCTTTCACCCCTCCACTTT
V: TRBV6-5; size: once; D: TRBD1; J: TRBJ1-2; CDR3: CASNPRDSINYGYTF; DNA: TGTGCCAGCAACCCGAGGGACAGTATTAACTATGGCTACACCTTC
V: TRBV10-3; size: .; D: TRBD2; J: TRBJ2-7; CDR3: CAISESLAGNYEQYF; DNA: TGTGCCATCAGTGAGTCTCTAGCGGGGAATTACGAGCAGTACTTC
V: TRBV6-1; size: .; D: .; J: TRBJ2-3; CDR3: CASSDYTDTQYF; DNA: TGTGCCAGCAGTGATTACACAGATACGCAGTATTTT
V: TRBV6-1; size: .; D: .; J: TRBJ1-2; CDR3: CASSEGGSYGYTF; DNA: TGTGCCAGCAGTGAAGGAGGGAGTTATGGCTACACCTTC